The 21 T cell receptor beta chains reported below all come from one sample, sequenced in a study of CD8 T cells in Susac syndrome. Random hexamers were used to reverse transcribe roughly 0.5 to 1 ug of RNA. TCRdb reanalysed the immunoSEQ multiplex PCR reads using MiXCR and keeps one entry per CDR3 protein. This sample has fewer than 350,000 distinct CDR3 sequences, with 70% to 90% found just once. The sample was CD8+ T cells from PBMCs. These receptors came from a human donor with multiple sclerosis.

The gene calls are TRBV27 and TRBJ2-1; D is perhaps TRBD1 (6 bases). V lost 4 bases and J lost 7, with 14 bases in between. Germline V gene data show CDR1 as MNHEY and CDR2 as SMNVEV (reference sequence). CDR3 length: 14 amino acids. The CDR3 protein is CASSSYRAENEQFF. Here the CDR3 DNA reads TGTGCCAGCAGTTCCTACAGGGCTGAGAATGAGCAGTTCTTC.

The V and J genes are TRBV30 and TRBJ2-7, with TRBD2 identical over 8 bases. There are 14 residues in the CDR3. Per germline, CDR1 GTSNPN and CDR2 SVGIG (reference sequence). After removal of 0 bases from V and 3 bases from J, the junction contained 4 bases not matched to a gene. Here the CDR3 reads CAWSVDSGVYEQYF. The CDR3 DNA reads as TGTGCCTGGAGTGTGGATAGCGGGGTCTACGAGCAGTACTTC.

The V call is TRBV19, the J call TRBJ1-2; no reliable D call. V was trimmed by 9 bases and J by 4 bases, leaving 18 bases between them. Germline CDR1 is LNHDA and CDR2 is SQIVND (reference sequence). The CDR3 has 14 residues. The CDR3 DNA reads TGTGCCAGCGCGAGTATGGGTAATTCCTATGGCTACACCTTC. It codes for CASASMGNSYGYTF. Full variable domain (missing parts from reference TRBV19 and TRBJ1-2): DGGITQSPKYLFRKEGQNVTLSCEQNLNHDAMYWYRQDPGQGLRLIYYSQIVNDFQKGDIAEGYSVSREKKESFPLTVTSAQKNPTAFYLCASASMGNSYGYTFGSGTRLTVV.

The J gene is TRBJ2-6, the V gene TRBV19; D unresolved. Trimming cost V 3 bases and J 2 bases, with 8 bases left between them. Germline loops: CDR1 LNHDA, CDR2 SQIVND (reference sequence). The CDR3 consists of 15 residues. CDR3: CASSIQRAGANVLTF. As DNA, the CDR3 is TGTGCCAGTAGTATTCAAAGGGCTGGGGCCAACGTCCTGACTTTC.

V and J are TRBV29-1 and TRBJ2-1, with 7 bases that match TRBD2. Germline assignment: CDR1 SQVTM and CDR2 ANQGSEA. J was trimmed by 4 bases and V by 3 bases; bases with no gene match: 6. The CDR3 has 14 amino acids. The CDR3 is CSVETSQRYNEQFF. The CDR3 bases are TGCAGCGTTGAGACTAGCCAACGATACAATGAGCAGTTCTTC.

This clonotype appeared once. The rearrangement uses TRBV13 and TRBJ2-4, with 7 nucleotides matching TRBD1. CDR1 is PRHDT and CDR2 is FYEKMQ in the germline V gene (reference sequence). The CDR3 is 14 amino acids. Germline trimming cut 5 bases from V and 6 bases from J; bases unmatched to any gene: 7. CDR3 nucleotides: TGTGCCAGCAGCCCCCCAGGGGGAAGAAACATTCAGTACTTC. Translation gives CASSPPGGRNIQYF.

The chain joins TRBV4-3 to TRBJ2-1; a weak D match, TRBD2 (7 bases). Trimming removed 3 bases from V and 4 bases from J, with 19 bases in between. Per the germline V gene, CDR1 is LGHNA and CDR2 is YSLEER. The length of the CDR3 is 17 residues. The CDR3: CASSQGQTSRGYNEQFF. The CDR3 nucleotides are TGCGCCAGCAGCCAGGGTCAGACTAGCAGGGGATACAATGAGCAGTTCTTC.

The rearrangement links TRBV7-2 to TRBJ2-5; perhaps D is TRBD1 or TRBD2 (5 bases each). Germline CDR1 reads SGHTA; CDR2 reads FQGNSA. This CDR3 is built from 15 residues. The V and J ends lost 4 bases and 8 bases respectively, with 20 bases between them. The DNA of the CDR3 is TGTGCCAGCAGCTCCGGGACGCGGGTGGAGGAAACCCAGTACTTC. It specifies CASSSGTRVEETQYF.

This rearrangement joins TRBV28 to TRBJ1-6; D remains unclear. V gave up 7 bases and J gave up 10 bases, with 20 bases separating them. This CDR3 has 15 residues. Germline lookup yields CDR1 MDHEN and CDR2 SYDVKM. Here the CDR3 reads CASISREQWVSPLHF. In DNA form, the CDR3 reads TGTGCCAGCATTTCTCGAGAGCAATGGGTCTCACCCCTCCACTTT.

The chain is built from TRBV6-1 and TRBJ2-7, with 7 bases aligning to TRBD2. After removal of 3 bases from V and 5 bases from J, the junction contained 7 bases not matched to a gene. Germline-derived CDR1 and CDR2 are MNHNS and SASEGT. The CDR3 is made up of 14 amino acids. The CDR3 reads CASSDRASGNEQYF. CDR3 bases: TGTGCCAGCAGTGACAGGGCTAGCGGAAACGAGCAGTACTTC.

The J gene is TRBJ2-7, the V gene TRBV29-1, with D tentatively TRBD2 (6 bases). Germline-derived CDR1 and CDR2 are SQVTM and ANQGSEA. The V and J ends lost 4 bases and 5 bases respectively, with 21 bases between them. The CDR3 consists of 15 residues. As DNA, the CDR3 is TGCAGCGTTGGGGGAACTCGGGACGGCGGGGACGAGCAGTACTTC. Its protein product is CSVGGTRDGGDEQYF.

The chain combines TRBV5-6 with TRBJ2-5, with TRBD2 as a possible D gene (6 bases). CDR3 length: 14 amino acids. Trimming removed 4 bases from V and 3 bases from J, with 13 bases in between. Per the germline V gene, CDR1 is SGHDT and CDR2 is YYEEEE. The CDR3 region has the DNA TGTGCCAGCAGCCCGGACTATCGTAAAGAGACCCAGTACTTC. This translates into CASSPDYRKETQYF.

CDR3 sequence (DNA): TGTGCCAGCACGGGCAGCATGAACACTGAAGCTTTCTTT. As protein: CASTGSMNTEAFF. This sequence joins TRBV7-9 and TRBJ1-1; no clear D gene. The CDR3 has 13 residues. In germline, CDR1 is SEHNR, CDR2 FQNEAQ (reference sequence). V shed 7 bases and J shed 0 bases, with 9 bases lying between them.

The genes are TRBV28 and TRBJ2-5; D gene unclear. V was cut by 3 bases and J by 1 base, with 12 bases left in between. The CDR3 contains 15 residues. The germline CDR1 and CDR2 sequences are MDHEN and SYDVKM. CDR3 DNA sequence: TGTGCCAGCAGTTTTCTCCAGAACTTCCAAGAGACCCAGTACTTC. Amino acids: CASSFLQNFQETQYF.

This clonotype has a single count. V gene TRBV6-1 combines with J gene TRBJ2-3; no definite D call. Germline V lookup: CDR1 MNHNS, CDR2 SASEGT. With 5 bases removed from V and 2 bases from J, the gap between germline ends came to 20 bases. The CDR3 extends over 17 amino acids. The CDR3 protein is CASSLIRVASHTDTQYF. In nucleotides, the CDR3 is TGTGCCAGCAGTCTCATTCGCGTCGCTTCCCACACAGATACGCAGTATTTT.

V gene TRBV19 combines with J gene TRBJ1-2, with 7 bases lining up with TRBD1. The germline V gene has CDR1 LNHDA and CDR2 SQIVND (reference sequence). The CDR3 spans 13 residues. The junction had 2 bases not matched to a gene; V was cut back by 5 bases and J by 2 bases. CDR3 in amino acids: CASSWDSNYGYTF. As DNA, the CDR3 is TGTGCCAGTAGTTGGGACAGCAACTATGGCTACACCTTC.

This clonotype was found once. The chain links TRBV28 to TRBJ1-2; D is perhaps TRBD1 (6 bases). This CDR3 is 18 amino acids long. CDR1 MDHEN and CDR2 SYDVKM come from the germline V gene. V was trimmed by 2 bases and J by 2 bases, leaving 21 bases between them. CDR3 amino acids: CASSLLPGIQGKNYGYTF. DNA of the CDR3: TGTGCCAGCAGTTTACTCCCGGGCATCCAGGGGAAGAACTATGGCTACACCTTC.

The chain couples TRBV6-2 or TRBV6-3 to TRBJ1-1, with D perhaps matching TRBD1 (5 bases). Trimming left V 8 bases short and J 0 bases short, with 13 bases between. Germline V gene data show CDR1 as MNHEY and CDR2 as SVGEGT. The CDR3 runs to 14 residues. The CDR3, as DNA: TGTGCCAGCCGAACGGACATCTTGAACACTGAAGCTTTCTTT. Its protein is CASRTDILNTEAFF.

This rearrangement joins TRBV27 to TRBJ2-7, with no clear D. Germline V gene sequence: CDR1 MNHEY, CDR2 SMNVEV (reference sequence). The CDR3 has 13 amino acids. Trimming cost V 3 bases and J 0 bases, with 6 bases left between them. CDR3 coding DNA: TGTGCCAGCAGTTTCGTCAGCTCCTACGAGCAGTACTTC. This encodes CASSFVSSYEQYF.

This sequence joins TRBV28 and TRBJ2-5; 8 positions agree with TRBD2. There are 14 residues in the CDR3. CDR1 and CDR2 (germline): MDHEN, SYDVKM. The V segment lost 5 bases and the J segment 5 bases; nucleotides outside the gene matches: 7. This chain's CDR3 is CASSHSTSEETQYF. CDR3 DNA sequence: TGTGCCAGCAGTCACTCGACTAGCGAGGAGACCCAGTACTTC.

This clonotype appeared a single time. This chain connects TRBV19 to TRBJ2-7, with a weak D call TRBD1 (6 bases). This CDR3 is built from 14 residues. The V end lost 1 base, the J end lost 2 bases, and 9 bases lay between the germline ends. Germline V gene lookup returns CDR1 LNHDA and CDR2 SQIVND (reference sequence). DNA for the CDR3: TGTGCCAGTAGTATAGGGGACAACACCTACGAGCAGTACTTC. Its translation: CASSIGDNTYEQYF.